The 14 T cell receptor beta chains in this list originate from one sample, sequenced in a study of blood T cell repertoires in COVID-19. TCRdb keeps only in-frame clones here, not all; method: immunoSEQ multiplex PCR. The sample holds about 170,000 clones; about 85% are singletons and the top ten take around 25%. Sequencing was performed on peripheral blood. The receptor set was obtained from a man in his 60s with acute or convalescent COVID-19.

The chain employs TRBV18 and TRBJ1-2; maybe TRBD1 (5 bases). Between the trimmed V and J ends, which lost 1 base and 4 bases, there was a span of 13 bases. Per germline, CDR1 KGHSH and CDR2 LQKENI. There are 15 residues in the CDR3. CDR3 amino acids: CASSPQGRGSYGYTF. As DNA, the CDR3 is TGTGCCAGCTCACCACAAGGGCGGGGGTCCTATGGCTACACCTTC.

This clone was counted once. The chain carries TRBV7-2 and TRBJ2-7; 14 positions match TRBD2. V lost 4 bases, J lost 5 bases, and 4 bases stayed unmatched. The CDR3 spans 15 residues. Looked up from germline, CDR1 is SGHTA and CDR2 is FQGNSA. CDR3 sequence (DNA): TGTGCCAGCAGCTGGGGACTAGCGGGAGTGGACGAGCAGTACTTC. Residues: CASSWGLAGVDEQYF.

The rearrangement joins TRBV7-9 to TRBJ1-1, with D unresolved. V was shortened by 1 base and J by 4 bases, with 13 bases between the two germline ends. CDR1 SEHNR and CDR2 FQNEAQ come from the germline V gene (reference sequence). CDR3 length: 15 residues. CDR3: CASSLVLGSGTEAFF. The CDR3 DNA sequence: TGTGCCAGCAGCTTAGTTCTAGGGAGCGGCACTGAAGCTTTCTTT.

The chain recombines TRBV27 with TRBJ2-7; possible D gene TRBD1, 6 bases. The CDR3 totals 12 residues. The V and J ends lost 5 bases and 3 bases respectively, with 8 bases between them. From germline, CDR1 is MNHEY and CDR2 SMNVEV (reference sequence). CDR3 sequence: CASSTRGYEQYV. The CDR3 DNA reads TGTGCCAGCAGTACCAGGGGCTACGAGCAGTACGTC.

V is TRBV19 and J is TRBJ2-1, with TRBD1 matching over 7 bases. Germline CDR1 is LNHDA and CDR2 is SQIVND (reference sequence). The CDR3 is 15 amino acids. The junction had 6 bases not matched to a gene; V was cut back by 5 bases and J by 2 bases. The CDR3 reads CASSPDRPPYNEQFF. CDR3 nucleotide sequence: TGTGCCAGTAGTCCGGACAGGCCTCCCTACAATGAGCAGTTCTTC.

The rearrangement uses TRBV5-6 and TRBJ1-4; the match to TRBD1 covers 7 bases. The germline gives CDR1 SGHDT, CDR2 YYEEEE. This CDR3 is built from 13 residues. V trimming: 5 bases; J trimming: 5 bases; junction bases outside the gene matches: 3. For the CDR3, the DNA is TGTGCCAGCAGGGGGACAGCAAATGAAAAACTGTTTTTT. This codes for CASRGTANEKLFF.

The chain couples TRBV19 to TRBJ1-1; 7 positions match TRBD1. Per germline, CDR1 LNHDA and CDR2 SQIVND (reference sequence). Trimming cost V 5 bases and J 1 base; bases outside gene matches: 4. The CDR3 is 14 amino acids. CDR3 sequence reads: CASSPRQGNTEAFF. The CDR3 DNA reads TGTGCCAGTAGTCCCAGACAGGGGAACACTGAAGCTTTCTTT.

The genes are TRBV27 and TRBJ1-5; unclear D gene. This CDR3 region has 13 residues. Trimming removed 5 bases at V and 2 bases at J, with 7 bases between. From germline, CDR1 is MNHEY and CDR2 SMNVEV (reference sequence). The CDR3 is CASSTGGNQPQHF. The CDR3 nucleotides are TGTGCCAGCAGTACCGGTGGCAATCAGCCCCAGCATTTT.

The gene calls are TRBV5-1 and TRBJ1-6; 8 positions match TRBD1. This CDR3 spans 15 amino acids. Looked up from germline, CDR1 is SGHRS and CDR2 is YFSETQ. Trimming took 4 bases from V and 8 from J; bases not matched to a gene: 8. DNA of the CDR3: TGCGCCAGCAGCGAAGGGCAGGGGGCATATTCACCCCTCCACTTT. Protein: CASSEGQGAYSPLHF.

V and J are TRBV6-6 and TRBJ1-2; 7 nucleotides match TRBD1. The trim removed 0 bases at V and 4 bases at J, leaving 5 bases unmatched. The germline gives CDR1 MNHNY, CDR2 SVGAGI (reference sequence). The CDR3 is 15 amino acids. The CDR3 DNA reads as TGTGCCAGCAGTTACTCGCAGGGGGAGGTCTATGGCTACACCTTC. Its translation is CASSYSQGEVYGYTF.

V gene TRBV7-3 combines with J gene TRBJ1-5; no definite D call. CDR3 size: 13 residues. CDR1 is SGHTA and CDR2 is FQGTGA in the germline V gene. V lost 0 bases to trimming and J lost 5 bases, with 5 bases between them. The CDR3 protein is CASSLTPDQPQHF. CDR3 nucleotide sequence: TGTGCCAGCAGCTTAACCCCGGATCAGCCCCAGCATTTT. Complete variable domain (other parts from reference TRBV7-3 and TRBJ1-5): GAGVSQTPSNKVTEKGKYVELRCDPISGHTALYWYRQSLGQGPEFLIYFQGTGAADDSGLPNDRFFAVRPEGSVSTLKIQRTERGDSAVYLCASSLTPDQPQHFGDGTRLSIL.

Written as DNA, the CDR3 is TGTGCCAGCAGTGAATACCGACGGACAGGGCCCTTTACCCCTAATCAGCCCCAGCATTTT. Translating it yields CASSEYRRTGPFTPNQPQHF. This chain uses TRBV6-1 with TRBJ1-5; 8 nucleotides agree with TRBD1. The CDR3 contains 20 residues. Germline trimming cut 2 bases from V and 4 bases from J; bases unmatched to any gene: 19. CDR1 MNHNS and CDR2 SASEGT come from the germline V gene.

The rearrangement uses TRBV28 and TRBJ1-6, with 9 bases fitting TRBD1. Trimming took 5 bases from V and 10 from J; bases not matched to a gene: 0. Germline V gene data show CDR1 as MDHEN and CDR2 as SYDVKM. The CDR3 has 12 residues. The CDR3 region is CASSTGGSPLHF. Here the CDR3 DNA reads TGTGCCAGCAGTACAGGGGGCTCACCCCTCCACTTT. Full variable domain (missing parts from reference TRBV28 and TRBJ1-6): DVKVTQSSRYLVKRTGEKVFLECVQDMDHENMFWYRQDPGLGLRLIYFSYDVKMKEKGDIPEGYSVSREKKERFSLILESASTNQTSMYLCASSTGGSPLHFGNGTRLTVT.

CDR3 in DNA: TGTGCCAGCAGCCCCGAGTGGGGGGCCTACGAGCAGTACTTC. The encoded protein is CASSPEWGAYEQYF. The chain recombines TRBV9 with TRBJ2-7; D might be TRBD2 (6 bases). V lost 4 bases, J lost 2 bases, and 13 bases lay in between. The germline V gene has CDR1 SGDLS and CDR2 YYNGEE. CDR3 length: 14 residues. Full variable domain (rest looked up from reference TRBV9 and TRBJ2-7): DSGVTQTPKHLITATGQRVTLRCSPRSGDLSVYWYQQSLDQGLQFLIQYYNGEERAKGNILERFSAQQFPDLHSELNLSSLELGDSALYFCASSPEWGAYEQYFGPGTRLTVT.